The entry below gives a single T cell receptor beta chain sequence along with its context. CDR1 is MNHEY and CDR2 is SVGEGT in the germline V gene. V was pared by 1 base and J by 4 bases, with 12 bases of the junction left unmatched. The CDR3 is 19 residues long. Sequencing used immunoSEQ multiplex PCR; TCRdb keeps in-frame clones, though not all of them. Among 250,000 to 300,000 clones, around 88% were seen once, and the ten largest hold around 13%. The data are from a study of blood T cell repertoires in COVID-19. As for the study in general: The origin of the acute and convalescent COVID-19 samples was the United States, Italy and Spain. T cells, B-cell-depleted T cells, or PBMCs supplied cDNA or gDNA.

A Seattle source enrolled patients during active infection and followed them longitudinally. The specimen sequenced was peripheral blood. This TCR was sampled from a woman aged 70 to 79 with COVID-19, enrolled during active disease. The rearrangement uses TRBV6-2 or TRBV6-3 and TRBJ2-7, with 14 positions matching TRBD2. CDR3 in amino acids: CASSYWPPGLAGAGYEQYF. As DNA, the CDR3 is TGTGCCAGCAGTTACTGGCCTCCGGGACTAGCGGGGGCGGGGTACGAGCAGTACTTC.